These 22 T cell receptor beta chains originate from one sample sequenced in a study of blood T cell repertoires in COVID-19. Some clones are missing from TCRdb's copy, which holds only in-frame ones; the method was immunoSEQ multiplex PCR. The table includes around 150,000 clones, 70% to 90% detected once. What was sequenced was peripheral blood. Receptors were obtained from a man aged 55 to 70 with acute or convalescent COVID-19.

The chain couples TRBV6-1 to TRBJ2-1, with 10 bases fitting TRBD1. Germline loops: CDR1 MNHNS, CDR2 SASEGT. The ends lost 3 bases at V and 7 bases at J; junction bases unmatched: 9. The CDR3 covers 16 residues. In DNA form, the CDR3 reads TGTGCCAGCAGTGACCTAGACAGGGGGCTCGTAAATGAGCAGTTCTTC. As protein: CASSDLDRGLVNEQFF.

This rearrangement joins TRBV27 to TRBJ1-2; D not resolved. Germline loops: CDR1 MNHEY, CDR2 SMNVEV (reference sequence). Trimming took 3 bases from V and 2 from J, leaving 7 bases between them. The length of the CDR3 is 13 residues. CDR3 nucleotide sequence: TGTGCCAGCAGTTTGAGGCTCAACTATGGCTACACCTTC. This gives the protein CASSLRLNYGYTF.

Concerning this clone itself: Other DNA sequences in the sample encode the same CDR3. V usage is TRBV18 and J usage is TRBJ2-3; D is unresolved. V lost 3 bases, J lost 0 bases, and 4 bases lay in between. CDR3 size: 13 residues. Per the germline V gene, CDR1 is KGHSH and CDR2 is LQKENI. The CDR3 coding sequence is TGTGCCAGCTCACCGAGTAGCACAGATACGCAGTATTTT. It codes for CASSPSSTDTQYF.

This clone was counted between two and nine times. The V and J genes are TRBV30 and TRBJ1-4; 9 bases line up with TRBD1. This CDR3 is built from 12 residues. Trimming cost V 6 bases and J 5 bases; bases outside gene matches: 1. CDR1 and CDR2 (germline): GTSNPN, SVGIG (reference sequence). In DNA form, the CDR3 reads TGTGCCTGCGACAGGGGGAATGAAAAACTGTTTTTT. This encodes CACDRGNEKLFF.

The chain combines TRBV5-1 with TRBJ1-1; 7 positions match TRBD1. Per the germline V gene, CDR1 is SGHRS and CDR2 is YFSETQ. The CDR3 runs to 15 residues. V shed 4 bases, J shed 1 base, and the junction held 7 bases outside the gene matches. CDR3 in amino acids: CASSGGGTANTEAFF. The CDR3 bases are TGCGCCAGCAGCGGGGGTGGGACAGCGAACACTGAAGCTTTCTTT.

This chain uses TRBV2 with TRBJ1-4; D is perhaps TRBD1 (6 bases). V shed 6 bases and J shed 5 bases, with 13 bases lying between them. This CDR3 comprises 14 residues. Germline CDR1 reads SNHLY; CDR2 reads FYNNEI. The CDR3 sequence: CASRPRGGNEKLFF. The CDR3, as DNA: TGTGCCAGCAGACCGAGGGGGGGCAATGAAAAACTGTTTTTT.

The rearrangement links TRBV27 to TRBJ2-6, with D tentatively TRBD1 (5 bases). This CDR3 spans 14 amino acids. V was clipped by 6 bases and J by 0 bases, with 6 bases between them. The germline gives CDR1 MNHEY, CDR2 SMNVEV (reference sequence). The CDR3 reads CASRDSSGANVLTF. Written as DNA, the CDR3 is TGTGCCAGCAGAGACAGCTCTGGGGCCAACGTCCTGACTTTC.

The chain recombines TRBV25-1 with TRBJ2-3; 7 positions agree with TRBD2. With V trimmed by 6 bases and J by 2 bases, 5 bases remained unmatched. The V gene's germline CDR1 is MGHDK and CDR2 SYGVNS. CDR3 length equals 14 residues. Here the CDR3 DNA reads TGTGCCAGCAGGACGGCGGGAGCCACAGATACGCAGTATTTT. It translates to CASRTAGATDTQYF. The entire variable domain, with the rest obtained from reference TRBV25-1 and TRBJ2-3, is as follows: EADIYQTPRYLVIGTGKKITLECSQTMGHDKMYWYQQDPGMELHLIHYSYGVNSTEKGDLSSESTVSRIRTEHFPLTLESARPSHTSQYLCASRTAGATDTQYFGPGTRLTVL.

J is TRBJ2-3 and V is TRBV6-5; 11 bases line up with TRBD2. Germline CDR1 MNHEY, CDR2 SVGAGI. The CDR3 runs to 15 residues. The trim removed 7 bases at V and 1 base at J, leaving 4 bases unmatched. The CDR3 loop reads CASTVTSGGTDTQYF. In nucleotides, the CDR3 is TGTGCCAGCACCGTGACTAGCGGGGGCACAGATACGCAGTATTTT.

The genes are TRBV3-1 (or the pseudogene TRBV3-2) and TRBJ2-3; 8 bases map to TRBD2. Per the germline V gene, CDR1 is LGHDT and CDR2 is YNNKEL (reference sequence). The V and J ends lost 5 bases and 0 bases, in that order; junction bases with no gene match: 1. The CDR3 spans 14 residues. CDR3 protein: CASSTSGSTDTQYF. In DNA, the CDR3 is TGTGCCAGCAGCACTAGCGGTAGCACAGATACGCAGTATTTT.

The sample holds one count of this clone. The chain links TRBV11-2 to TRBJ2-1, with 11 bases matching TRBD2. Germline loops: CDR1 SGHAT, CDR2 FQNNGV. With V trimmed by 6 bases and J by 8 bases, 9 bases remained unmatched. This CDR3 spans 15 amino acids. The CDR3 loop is CASSPLAGGSHEQFF. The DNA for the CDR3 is TGTGCCAGCAGTCCTCTAGCGGGAGGCTCCCATGAGCAGTTCTTC.

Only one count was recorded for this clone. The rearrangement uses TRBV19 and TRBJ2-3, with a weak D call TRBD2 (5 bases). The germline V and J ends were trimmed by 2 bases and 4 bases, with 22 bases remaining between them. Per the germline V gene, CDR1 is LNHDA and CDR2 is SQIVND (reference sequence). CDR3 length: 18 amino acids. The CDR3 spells CASSIRPSSGPYPDTQYF. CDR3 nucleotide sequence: TGTGCCAGTAGTATACGCCCATCGAGCGGCCCCTACCCAGATACGCAGTATTTT.

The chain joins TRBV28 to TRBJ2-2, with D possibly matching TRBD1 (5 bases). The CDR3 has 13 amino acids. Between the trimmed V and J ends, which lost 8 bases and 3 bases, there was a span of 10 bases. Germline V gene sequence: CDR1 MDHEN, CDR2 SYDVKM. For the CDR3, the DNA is TGTGCCAGCGAGACACAGGACACCGGGGAGCTGTTTTTT. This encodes CASETQDTGELFF.

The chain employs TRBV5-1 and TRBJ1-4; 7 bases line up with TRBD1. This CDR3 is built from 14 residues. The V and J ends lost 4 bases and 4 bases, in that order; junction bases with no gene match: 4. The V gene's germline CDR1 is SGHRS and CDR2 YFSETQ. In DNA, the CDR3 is TGCGCCAGCAGCGGGGACAGACTTAATGAAAAACTGTTTTTT. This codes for CASSGDRLNEKLFF.

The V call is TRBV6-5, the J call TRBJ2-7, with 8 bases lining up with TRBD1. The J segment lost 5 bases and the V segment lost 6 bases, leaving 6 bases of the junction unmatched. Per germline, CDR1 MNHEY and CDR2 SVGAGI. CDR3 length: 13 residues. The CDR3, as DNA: TGTGCCAGCAGCTGGGACAGGCCGAACGAGCAGTACTTC. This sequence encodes CASSWDRPNEQYF.

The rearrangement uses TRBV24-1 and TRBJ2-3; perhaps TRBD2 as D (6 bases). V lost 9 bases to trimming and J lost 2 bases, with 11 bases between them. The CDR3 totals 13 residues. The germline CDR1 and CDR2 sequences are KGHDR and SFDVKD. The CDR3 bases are TGTGCCACCCGGACGGGGGACACAGATACGCAGTATTTT. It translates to CATRTGDTDTQYF.

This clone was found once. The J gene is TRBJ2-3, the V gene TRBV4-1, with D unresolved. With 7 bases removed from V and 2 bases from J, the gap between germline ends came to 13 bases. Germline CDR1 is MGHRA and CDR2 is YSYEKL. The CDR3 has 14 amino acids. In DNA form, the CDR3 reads TGCGCCAGCACCCCCGGGTGGTTCACAGATACGCAGTATTTT. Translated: CASTPGWFTDTQYF.

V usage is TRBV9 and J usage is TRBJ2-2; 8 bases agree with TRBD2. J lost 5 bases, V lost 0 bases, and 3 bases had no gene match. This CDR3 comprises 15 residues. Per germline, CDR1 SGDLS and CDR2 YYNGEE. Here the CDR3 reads CASSVGGGPTGELFF. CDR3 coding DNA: TGTGCCAGCAGCGTAGGCGGGGGGCCTACCGGGGAGCTGTTTTTT.

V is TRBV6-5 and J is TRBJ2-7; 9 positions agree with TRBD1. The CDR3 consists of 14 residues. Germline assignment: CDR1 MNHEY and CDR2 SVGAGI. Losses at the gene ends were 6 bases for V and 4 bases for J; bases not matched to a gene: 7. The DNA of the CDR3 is TGTGCCAGCAGGTCCACAGGGGGCGCGTACGAGCAGTACTTC. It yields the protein CASRSTGGAYEQYF.

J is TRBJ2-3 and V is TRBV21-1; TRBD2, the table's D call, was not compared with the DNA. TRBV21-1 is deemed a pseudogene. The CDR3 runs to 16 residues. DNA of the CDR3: TGTGCCAGCAGCCACGGGACTAGCACCTGCACAGATACGCAGTATTTT. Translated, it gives CASSHGTSTCTDTQYF.

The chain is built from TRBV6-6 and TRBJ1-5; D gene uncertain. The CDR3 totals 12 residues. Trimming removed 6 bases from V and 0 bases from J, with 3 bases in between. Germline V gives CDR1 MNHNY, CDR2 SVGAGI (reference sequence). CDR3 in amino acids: CASSNSNQPQHF. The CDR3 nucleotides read TGTGCCAGCAGCAATAGCAATCAGCCCCAGCATTTT.

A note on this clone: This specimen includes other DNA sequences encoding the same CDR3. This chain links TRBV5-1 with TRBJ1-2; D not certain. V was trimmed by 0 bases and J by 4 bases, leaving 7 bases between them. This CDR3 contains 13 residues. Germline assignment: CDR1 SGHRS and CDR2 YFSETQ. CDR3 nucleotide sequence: TGCGCCAGCAGCTTGGACCCGGGCTATGGCTACACCTTC. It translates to CASSLDPGYGYTF.